One sample yielded the 29 T cell receptor beta chains listed below, sequenced in a study of CD8+CD57+ T cells in acquired aplastic anemia. The sequenced patients had an expansion of CD8+CD57+ cells seen by flow cytometry. Genomic DNA templated the TCR beta VDJ and CDR3 profiling. TCRdb ran MiXCR on the reads and lists one entry per CDR3 protein. In the table there are 250,000 to 300,000 distinct CDR3 sequences, 45% to 65% of which are singletons. The sequenced sample was sorted CD4+, CD8+, or CD8+CD57+ T cells (not recorded which) from PBMCs. Receptor source: a human donor with aplastic anemia.

Of note for this clonotype: A much larger clone lies a single base off, so this may be a read error. CDR3 nucleotides: TGTGCCAGCAGCGCGGGCAGGGAGAACTATGGCTACACCTTC. This translates into CASSAGRENYGYTF. This sequence joins TRBV24-1 and TRBJ1-2; D may be TRBD1 (5 bases). V was clipped by 11 bases and J by 2 bases, with 17 bases between them. Germline V gene lookup returns CDR1 KGHDR and CDR2 SFDVKD. The CDR3 extends over 14 amino acids.

J is TRBJ2-5 and V is TRBV7-2; 13 nucleotides align to TRBD2. The ends lost 5 bases at V and 5 bases at J; junction bases unmatched: 5. Germline loops: CDR1 SGHTA, CDR2 FQGNSA. CDR3 length equals 15 residues. The CDR3 protein is CASSQATSGGETQYF. The CDR3 coding sequence is TGTGCCAGCAGCCAGGCGACTAGCGGGGGGGAGACCCAGTACTTC.

This clonotype showed up just a few times. V and J are TRBV7-9 and TRBJ2-7; tentative D call: TRBD2 (6 bases). V was pared by 4 bases and J by 6 bases, with 13 bases between. Looked up from germline, CDR1 is SEHNR and CDR2 is FQNEAQ (reference sequence). The CDR3 is 13 amino acids. Here the CDR3 DNA reads TGTGCCAGCAGCTCCGCCGGGGGACCCGAGCAGTACTTC. It translates to CASSSAGGPEQYF.

The chain carries TRBV7-3 and TRBJ2-1, with D maybe TRBD2 (5 bases). Germline loops: CDR1 SGHTA, CDR2 FQGTGA. V shed 1 base and J shed 12 bases, with 13 bases lying between them. The CDR3 extends over 13 amino acids. The CDR3 region has the DNA TGTGCCAGCAGCTTAATGGAGCGGCTGCCGCAGTTCTTC. Amino acid sequence: CASSLMERLPQFF.

The chain carries TRBV5-5 and TRBJ2-7, with TRBD2 matching 7 bases. The CDR3 length is 13 residues. V dropped 0 bases and J dropped 9; count of bases not matched to a gene: 6. Germline V gene lookup returns CDR1 SGHKS and CDR2 YYEKEE (reference sequence). The CDR3 DNA sequence: TGTGCCAGCAGCTTGGCCGGGGGGAACGTGCAGTACTTC. This sequence encodes CASSLAGGNVQYF. Looking up the rest from reference TRBV5-5 and TRBJ2-7 gives the full variable domain: DAGVTQSPTHLIKTRGQQVTLRCSPISGHKSVSWYQQVLGQGPQFIFQYYEKEERGRGNFPDRFSARQFPNYSSELNVNALLLGDSALYLCASSLAGGNVQYFGPGTRLTVT.

There are many counts of this clonotype. A read error may produce the germline difference seen at one junction end. The chain uses TRBV7-3 and TRBJ2-3, with D hard to call. This CDR3 is built from 13 residues. The V gene's germline CDR1 is SGHTA and CDR2 FQGTGA. DNA of the CDR3: TGTGCCACCAGCCCAACCTACACAGATACGCAGTATTTT. Protein sequence: CATSPTYTDTQYF.

The chain has TRBV6-5 and TRBJ2-3; 11 bases align to TRBD1. Trimming cost V 6 bases and J 5 bases; bases outside gene matches: 10. This CDR3 is 16 amino acids long. The V gene's germline CDR1 is MNHEY and CDR2 SVGAGI. CDR3 nucleotide sequence: TGTGCCAGCAGCCGACTTCCGGGACAGGGGGGAGATACGCAGTATTTT. Translation: CASSRLPGQGGDTQYF.

The chain uses TRBV7-9 and TRBJ2-5; D is unresolved. V was clipped by 1 base and J by 2 bases, with 11 bases between them. Germline V gene lookup returns CDR1 SEHNR and CDR2 FQNEAQ (reference sequence). The CDR3 totals 15 residues. CDR3 amino acids: CASSLGQVGQETQYF. Here the CDR3 DNA reads TGTGCCAGCAGCTTAGGCCAGGTAGGACAAGAGACCCAGTACTTC.

This chain uses TRBV13 with TRBJ2-1, with D uncertain. V was shortened by 4 bases and J by 6 bases, with 13 bases between the two germline ends. This CDR3 has 14 residues. Per germline, CDR1 PRHDT and CDR2 FYEKMQ (reference sequence). This CDR3 reads CASSSQSSGNEQFF. The CDR3 nucleotides read TGTGCCAGCAGCTCGCAGAGTTCGGGCAATGAGCAGTTCTTC. The entire variable domain, with the rest obtained from reference TRBV13 and TRBJ2-1, is as follows: AAGVIQSPRHLIKEKRETATLKCYPIPRHDTVYWYQQGPGQDPQFLISFYEKMQSDKGSIPDRFSAQQFSDYHSELNMSSLELGDSALYFCASSSQSSGNEQFFGPGTRLTVL.

This rearrangement joins TRBV15 to TRBJ1-1, with D perhaps TRBD1 (6 bases). Trimming pared 4 bases from V and 0 bases from J, leaving 9 bases between. The CDR3 spans 14 residues. The germline V gene encodes CDR1 LNHNV and CDR2 YYDKDF (reference sequence). CDR3 region: CATSKGQLNTEAFF. The CDR3 DNA follows: TGTGCCACCAGCAAGGGACAATTGAACACTGAAGCTTTCTTT.

The rearrangement joins TRBV4-3 to TRBJ2-7, with 8 bases lining up with TRBD1. This CDR3 contains 16 residues. Germline V gene data show CDR1 as LGHNA and CDR2 as YSLEER. After removal of 3 bases from V and 1 base from J, the junction contained 8 bases not matched to a gene. CDR3 DNA sequence: TGCGCCAGCAGCCAGACCCCGGGACAGGTATCCTACGAGCAGTACTTC. This translates into CASSQTPGQVSYEQYF.

The rearrangement links TRBV19 to TRBJ2-3, with 12 bases aligning to TRBD1. After removal of 5 bases from V and 11 bases from J, the junction contained 17 bases not matched to a gene. The CDR3 is made up of 17 amino acids. Germline CDR1 and CDR2: LNHDA and SQIVND (reference sequence). CDR3 nucleotides: TGTGCCAGTAGTGCTCCGGGACAGGGGGCCTCCTACAATGAGCAGTATTTT. The encoded protein is CASSAPGQGASYNEQYF.

The rearrangement uses TRBV7-6 and TRBJ2-1; 8 positions match TRBD2. The V and J ends lost 2 bases and 9 bases, in that order; junction bases with no gene match: 12. The CDR3 sequence is 16 residues long. In germline, CDR1 is SGHVS, CDR2 FNYEAQ. The CDR3: CASSLNTAAGETEQFF. The CDR3, as DNA: TGTGCCAGCAGCTTAAATACGGCAGCGGGGGAGACTGAGCAGTTCTTC. Variable domain in full (rest from reference TRBV7-6 and TRBJ2-1): GAGVSQSPRYKVTKRGQDVALRCDPISGHVSLYWYRQALGQGPEFLTYFNYEAQQDKSGLPNDRFSAERPEGSISTLTIQRTEQRDSAMYRCASSLNTAAGETEQFFGPGTRLTVL.

The chain has TRBV20-1 and TRBJ1-1; 9 nucleotides match TRBD1. Germline V gene lookup returns CDR1 DFQATT and CDR2 SNEGSKA (reference sequence). The CDR3 spans 15 residues. V shed 3 bases, J shed 3 bases, and the junction held 8 bases outside the gene matches. CDR3 nucleotides: TGCAGTGCTAGTTCCGGGACAGGGAGGCACACTGAAGCTTTCTTT. Protein: CSASSGTGRHTEAFF.

This chain joins TRBV7-9 and TRBJ2-1; 11 bases map to TRBD2. CDR1 is SEHNR, CDR2 FQNEAQ, per germline (reference sequence). The CDR3 covers 14 residues. CDR3 residues: CARLPLAGDNEQFF. CDR3 sequence (DNA): TGTGCTAGACTCCCACTAGCGGGGGACAATGAGCAGTTCTTC.

CDR3 nucleotides: TGCAGTGCTAGAGATGCGGGGACAGTGAATGAAAAACTGTTTTTT. It is translated as CSARDAGTVNEKLFF. The chain joins TRBV20-1 to TRBJ1-4; 7 nucleotides line up with TRBD1. Germline loops: CDR1 DFQATT, CDR2 SNEGSKA (reference sequence). J lost 5 bases, V lost 0 bases, and 6 bases had no gene match. The CDR3 consists of 15 residues.

CDR3 in amino acids: CASSYSTQGGLADPYEQYF. The CDR3 coding sequence is TGTGCCAGCAGTTACTCGACGCAGGGCGGACTAGCGGATCCCTACGAGCAGTACTTC. The chain has TRBV6-6 and TRBJ2-7; the match to TRBD2 covers 10 bases. Germline V lookup: CDR1 MNHNY, CDR2 SVGAGI (reference sequence). J was trimmed by 2 bases and V by 0 bases; bases with no gene match: 13. The CDR3 length is 19 residues.

Here the CDR3 reads CASSPGGAEQETQHF. The CDR3, as DNA: TGTGCCAGCAGCCCCGGTGGGGCGGAGCAAGAGACCCAGCATTTT. The chain links TRBV9 to TRBJ1-5, with D perhaps matching TRBD1 (5 bases). The V end was cut by 4 bases, the J end by 11 bases, with 22 bases between. Germline V gene data show CDR1 as SGDLS and CDR2 as YYNGEE. CDR3 size: 15 residues.

The chain employs TRBV5-1 and TRBJ1-1; D perhaps matches TRBD1 (6 bases). CDR3 length equals 13 residues. The germline V and J ends were trimmed by 2 bases and 4 bases, with 9 bases remaining between them. The germline V gene has CDR1 SGHRS and CDR2 YFSETQ. This chain's CDR3 is CASSLQGFTEAFF. CDR3 DNA: TGCGCCAGCAGCTTACAGGGATTCACTGAAGCTTTCTTT.

V is TRBV25-1 and J is TRBJ2-3, with TRBD2 matching 13 bases. Germline assignment: CDR1 MGHDK and CDR2 SYGVNS. This CDR3 spans 18 amino acids. The junction had 11 bases not matched to a gene; V was cut back by 2 bases and J by 6 bases. CDR3 amino acids: CASSEVSGLAGEEDTQYF. CDR3 bases: TGTGCCAGCAGTGAAGTCTCCGGACTAGCGGGGGAGGAGGATACGCAGTATTTT.

This clonotype came up many times. V gene TRBV3-1 combines with J gene TRBJ1-1; D is uncertain. The V gene's germline CDR1 is LGHDT and CDR2 YNNKEL (reference sequence). Trimming shortened V by 4 bases and J by 2 bases, and 14 bases separated the two germline ends. CDR3 length equals 15 residues. The DNA of the CDR3 is TGTGCCAGCAGCCCCACCGGCAGCTACAACACTGAAGCTTTCTTT. Its translation: CASSPTGSYNTEAFF.

This clonotype was recorded at least ten times. V is TRBV29-1 and J is TRBJ2-2; D perhaps matches TRBD2 (6 bases). Trimming pared 0 bases from V and 7 bases from J, leaving 12 bases between. Germline lookup yields CDR1 SQVTM and CDR2 ANQGSEA. The CDR3 is made up of 14 amino acids. This CDR3 is CSVEDLWGGGELFF. In DNA form, the CDR3 reads TGCAGCGTTGAAGATCTTTGGGGAGGCGGGGAGCTGTTTTTT.

This rearrangement joins TRBV7-6 to TRBJ1-4; maybe TRBD1 (6 bases). CDR1 and CDR2 (germline): SGHVS, FNYEAQ. The CDR3 consists of 14 residues. Trimming took 3 bases from V and 10 from J, leaving 15 bases between them. Written as DNA, the CDR3 is TGTGCCAGCAGCTTCCTAGGGGAGGGGGGAAAACTGTTTTTT. Protein product: CASSFLGEGGKLFF.

The chain employs TRBV11-3 and TRBJ1-2; D may be TRBD1 (6 bases). The V gene's germline CDR1 is SGHNT and CDR2 YENEEA. Between the trimmed V and J ends, which lost 5 bases and 2 bases, there was a span of 15 bases. The CDR3 is 15 residues long. The chain's CDR3 is CASSANFQGNYGYTF. The CDR3 bases are TGTGCCAGCAGCGCAAACTTCCAGGGGAACTATGGCTACACCTTC.

This clonotype was observed a single time. The gene calls are TRBV20-1 and TRBJ2-1; TRBD2 agrees at 12 bases. Per germline, CDR1 DFQATT and CDR2 SNEGSKA (reference sequence). This CDR3 has 15 residues. J was trimmed by 4 bases and V by 6 bases; bases with no gene match: 7. The CDR3 spells CSARLAGASYNEQFF. For the CDR3, the DNA is TGCAGTGCCCGACTAGCGGGGGCCTCGTACAATGAGCAGTTCTTC.

V is TRBV2 and J is TRBJ2-7, with TRBD1 identical over 8 bases. The CDR3 is 16 residues long. CDR1 SNHLY and CDR2 FYNNEI come from the germline V gene. V dropped 9 bases and J dropped 5; count of bases not matched to a gene: 18. For the CDR3, the DNA is TGTGCCAGTTGCGAAGGGACAGGCCGACCTGGCGACGAGCAGTACTTC. Translation: CASCEGTGRPGDEQYF.

This sequence joins TRBV7-8 and TRBJ2-1, with TRBD1 matching over 7 bases. This CDR3 is 15 amino acids long. J was trimmed by 5 bases and V by 1 base; bases with no gene match: 5. Germline V gene lookup returns CDR1 SGHVS and CDR2 FQNEAQ. The CDR3 sequence is CASSLVGGENNEQFF. For the CDR3, the DNA is TGTGCCAGCAGCTTAGTAGGGGGCGAAAACAATGAGCAGTTCTTC.

This clonotype has more than one count but fewer than ten. The CDR3 DNA reads as TGTGCCAGCAGCCCGGGACTAGCGGGAGGGCCCACAGATACGCAGTATTTT. Its translation: CASSPGLAGGPTDTQYF. The chain employs TRBV3-1 and TRBJ2-3; 16 nucleotides agree with TRBD2. CDR3 length: 17 amino acids. Germline CDR1 is LGHDT and CDR2 is YNNKEL (reference sequence). The V segment lost 4 bases and the J segment 2 bases; nucleotides outside the gene matches: 3.

This clonotype came up many times. The CDR3: CASSRDNYEQYF. The CDR3 DNA reads TGTGCCAGCAGTCGGGACAACTACGAGCAGTACTTC. V is TRBV6-1 and J is TRBJ2-7, with a weak D call TRBD1 (6 bases). This CDR3 comprises 12 residues. The germline V gene has CDR1 MNHNS and CDR2 SASEGT. Trimming took 5 bases from V and 3 from J, leaving 8 bases between them.